A selection of T cell receptor beta chains follows, all from one sample in a study of blood T cell repertoires in COVID-19. Profiling relied on immunoSEQ multiplex PCR, and the TCRdb table lists in-frame clones only, not all of them. The sample has about 180,000 clones, roughly four fifths seen once. The sequencing input was peripheral blood. The receptors were gathered from a human donor in a cohort sampled during active COVID-19. Both conserved end residues are trimmed from each CDR3.

>TRBV4-1|TRBJ2-7
ASSLTGRSYEQY
>TRBV28|TRBJ1-2
ASSLGGGLGYT
>TRBV5-4|TRBJ2-6
ASSPWDRGSGANVLT
>TRBV14|TRBJ2-3
ASSQAGRTSTDTQY
>TRBV6-2/TRBV6-3|TRBJ2-7
ASSYSGRTGEQY
>TRBV19|TRBJ2-7
ASSIDEGSYEQY
>TRBV27|TRBJ2-7
ASSPHRGPLPEQY
>TRBV14|TRBJ1-6
ASSLQGNNSPLH
>TRBV6-2/TRBV6-3|TRBJ1-6
ASSYSEGQGGSPLH
>TRBV5-6|TRBJ1-4
ASSSRGHNEKLF
>TRBV13|TRBJ2-2
ASSLSRGEDRGGTGELF
>TRBV19|TRBJ2-5
ASSVFPSGGQETQY
>TRBV7-3|TRBJ2-3
ASSPTRDRGVDTQY
>TRBV7-2|TRBJ2-5
ASSLTYFGQETQY
>TRBV12-3/TRBV12-4|TRBJ2-7
ASSRGTAYEQY
>TRBV29-1|TRBJ2-3
SAGQGFTDTQY
>TRBV11-2|TRBJ1-3
ASSLVTGAGNTIY
>TRBV19|TRBJ1-5
ASSFPPGVGQPQH
>TRBV19|TRBJ1-2
ASSPRTGDGYT
>TRBV12-3/TRBV12-4|TRBJ2-1
ASSLGDNEQF
>TRBV29-1|TRBJ2-5
SVGSLQETQY
>TRBV20-1|TRBJ2-7
SASSYRVAYEQY
>TRBV18|TRBJ2-7
ASSPPEGSDEQY
>TRBV7-9|TRBJ1-5
ASGGDRVGNQPQH